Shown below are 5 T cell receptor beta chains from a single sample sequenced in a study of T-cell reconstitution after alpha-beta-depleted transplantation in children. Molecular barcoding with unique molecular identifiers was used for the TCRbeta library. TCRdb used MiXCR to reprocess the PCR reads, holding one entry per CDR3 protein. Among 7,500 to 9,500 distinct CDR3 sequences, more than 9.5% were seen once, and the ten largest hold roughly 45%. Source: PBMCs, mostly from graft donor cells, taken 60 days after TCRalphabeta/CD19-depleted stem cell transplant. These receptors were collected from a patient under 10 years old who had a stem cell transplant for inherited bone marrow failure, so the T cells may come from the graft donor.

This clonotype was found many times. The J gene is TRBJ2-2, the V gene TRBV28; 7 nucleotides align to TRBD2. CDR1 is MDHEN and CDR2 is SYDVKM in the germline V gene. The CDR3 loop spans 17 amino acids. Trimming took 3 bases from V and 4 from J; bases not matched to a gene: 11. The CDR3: CASSFPHVGRATGELFF. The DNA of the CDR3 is TGTGCCAGCAGTTTTCCCCATGTTGGGAGGGCCACCGGGGAGCTGTTTTTT.

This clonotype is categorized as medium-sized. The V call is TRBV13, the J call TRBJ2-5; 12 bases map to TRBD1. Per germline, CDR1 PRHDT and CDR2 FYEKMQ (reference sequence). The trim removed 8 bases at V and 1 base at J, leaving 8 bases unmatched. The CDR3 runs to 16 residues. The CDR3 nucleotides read TGTGCCAGCTCACCCGGGACAGGGGGCTCCCAAGAGACCCAGTACTTC. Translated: CASSPGTGGSQETQYF. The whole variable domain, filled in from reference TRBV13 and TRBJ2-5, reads AAGVIQSPRHLIKEKRETATLKCYPIPRHDTVYWYQQGPGQDPQFLISFYEKMQSDKGSIPDRFSAQQFSDYHSELNMSSLELGDSALYFCASSPGTGGSQETQYFGPGTRLLVL.

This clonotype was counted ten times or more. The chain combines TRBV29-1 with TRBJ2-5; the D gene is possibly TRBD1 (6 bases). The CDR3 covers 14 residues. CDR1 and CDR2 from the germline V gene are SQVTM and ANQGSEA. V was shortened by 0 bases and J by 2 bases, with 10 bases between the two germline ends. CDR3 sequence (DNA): TGCAGCGTTGAAGACATGACAGGACAAGAGACCCAGTACTTC. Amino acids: CSVEDMTGQETQYF.

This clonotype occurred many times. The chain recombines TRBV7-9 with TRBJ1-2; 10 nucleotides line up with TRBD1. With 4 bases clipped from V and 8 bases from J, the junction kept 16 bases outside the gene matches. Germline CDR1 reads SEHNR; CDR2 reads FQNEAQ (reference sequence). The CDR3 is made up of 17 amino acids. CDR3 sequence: CASSSAGQGLLGRGYTF. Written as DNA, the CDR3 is TGTGCCAGCAGCTCTGCGGGACAGGGGCTCCTAGGGCGAGGCTACACCTTC.

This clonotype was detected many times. The CDR3 DNA reads TGTGCCAGCAGTGGGCACACTTACACTGAAGCTTTCTTT. This translates into CASSGHTYTEAFF. The chain couples TRBV12-3 or TRBV12-4 to TRBJ1-1; D gene ambiguous. The CDR3 is made up of 13 amino acids. V was pared by 5 bases and J by 3 bases, with 10 bases between.